This record covers a single TCR beta chain. Its target is not known. Per the original methods: With immunoSEQ giving junction-only sequences and no quality scores, filtering differed. Here immunoSEQ multiplex PCR was the method, and the copy in TCRdb shows in-frame clones only, minus some. V, J and clone size are those of that table, while D and trimming were read from the DNA. The table records about 1,500,000 clones, roughly 96% of them present only once. Trimming left V 5 bases short and J 7 bases short, with 11 bases between. The germline CDR1 and CDR2 sequences are MNHEY and SMNVEV (reference sequence). This CDR3 has 12 residues. This entry comes from a study of shared clonotypes between healthy human individuals. The study, taken as a whole, reports: Compared with clonotypes that all four donors shared, non-shared clonotypes had lower generation probabilities.

The gene calls are TRBV27 and TRBJ1-2; D is unresolved. The sequenced sample was naive CD4+ T cells sorted from blood. The subset is: CD45RA+ positively selected. This receptor was obtained from a man aged 25-45 years in good health. The CDR3 here is CASSKSGFGYTF. The CDR3 coding sequence is TGTGCCAGCAGTAAGTCCGGCTTTGGCTACACCTTC.